Below, 9 T cell receptor beta chains from the same sample are listed, as sequenced in a study of blood T cell repertoires in COVID-19. The table came from immunoSEQ multiplex PCR; TCRdb's copy has only in-frame clones and leaves some out. The sample has about 280,000 clones, 86% seen once. Sequencing was done on a sample of peripheral blood. These receptors were taken from a woman between 65 and 79 years old with COVID-19, enrolled during active disease.

The rearrangement uses TRBV5-1 and TRBJ2-7, with D possibly matching TRBD1 (5 bases). This CDR3 contains 13 residues. V lost 5 bases to trimming and J lost 5 bases, with 14 bases between them. The germline CDR1 and CDR2 sequences are SGHRS and YFSETQ. Here the CDR3 reads CASRWQGNNEQYF. The CDR3 DNA is TGCGCCAGCAGGTGGCAGGGTAACAACGAGCAGTACTTC.

This clone has more than one count but fewer than ten. The chain combines TRBV5-1 with TRBJ1-1; unclear D gene. The CDR3 sequence is 13 residues long. Germline CDR1 and CDR2: SGHRS and YFSETQ. Trimming cost V 1 base and J 4 bases, with 8 bases left between them. The CDR3 nucleotides read TGCGCCAGCAGCTTGAAGTGGAGCACTGAAGCTTTCTTT. Its translation is CASSLKWSTEAFF.

V usage is TRBV28 and J usage is TRBJ1-5, with 8 nucleotides matching TRBD1. CDR1 is MDHEN, CDR2 SYDVKM, per germline. V was clipped by 4 bases and J by 5 bases; unmatched bases: 10. The CDR3 runs to 16 residues. The DNA of the CDR3 is TGTGCCAGCAGTTATTACAGGGGGAAGCGAGATCAGCCCCAGCATTTT. Protein sequence: CASSYYRGKRDQPQHF.

The chain employs TRBV6-5 and TRBJ1-3; D gene uncertain. Germline CDR1 is MNHEY and CDR2 is SVGAGI. Trimming cost V 5 bases and J 3 bases, with 11 bases left between them. CDR3 length equals 14 residues. The CDR3 protein is CASSLSGSGNTIYF. Written as DNA, the CDR3 is TGTGCCAGCAGTCTAAGTGGGAGTGGAAACACCATATATTTT.

This clone was counted a few times. The rearrangement links TRBV19 to TRBJ1-2, with 7 positions matching TRBD1. CDR3 size: 14 residues. Germline CDR1 reads LNHDA; CDR2 reads SQIVND (reference sequence). V lost 3 bases to trimming and J lost 4 bases; unmatched junction nucleotides: 5. CDR3: CASSIFGQAYGYTF. CDR3 sequence (DNA): TGTGCCAGTAGTATTTTCGGACAGGCCTATGGCTACACCTTC.

A few counts support this clone. J is TRBJ1-2 and V is TRBV15; 8 nucleotides agree with TRBD1. From germline, CDR1 is LNHNV and CDR2 YYDKDF (reference sequence). The CDR3 is made up of 17 amino acids. V shed 1 base, J shed 4 bases, and the junction held 11 bases outside the gene matches. CDR3: CATSRGGSQGALYGYTF. The CDR3 DNA is TGTGCCACCAGCAGAGGAGGAAGTCAGGGGGCCCTCTATGGCTACACCTTC.

The chain links TRBV7-2 to TRBJ2-1, with TRBD2 identical over 8 bases. Germline V gives CDR1 SGHTA, CDR2 FQGNSA. Unmatched junction bases numbered 5, after V lost 3 bases and J lost 1 base. This CDR3 is built from 16 residues. Here the CDR3 reads CASSFHSGVSYNEQFF. The CDR3 DNA reads as TGTGCCAGCAGCTTCCATAGCGGGGTTTCCTACAATGAGCAGTTCTTC.

This chain joins TRBV5-6 and TRBJ1-6; 8 bases align to TRBD1. V was clipped by 2 bases and J by 15 bases; unmatched bases: 7. Germline CDR1 is SGHDT and CDR2 is YYEEEE. The CDR3 has 13 residues. The CDR3 region has the DNA TGTGCCAGCAGCTTCGGACAGGGTTTGGTCCTCCACTTT. Its protein is CASSFGQGLVLHF.

This clone occurred once. The rearrangement uses TRBV29-1 and TRBJ2-3, with 10 bases aligning to TRBD1. Germline V gene lookup returns CDR1 SQVTM and CDR2 ANQGSEA. The V segment lost 7 bases and the J segment 5 bases; nucleotides outside the gene matches: 6. The CDR3 is 13 residues long. The CDR3 bases are TGCAGCGCTACGGACAGGGGGAGAGATACGCAGTATTTT. This encodes CSATDRGRDTQYF.